This TCR beta chain derives from a study of T cells in Graves' hyperthyroidism and ophthalmopathy. This clonotype was counted ten times or more. Its cognate antigen is unknown. Notes on the study in general: Progression to ophthalmopathy was predicted a median of roughly seven months early.

V lost 3 bases and J 0 bases, leaving 8 bases between the germline ends. Germline CDR1 is DFQATT and CDR2 is SNEGSKA (reference sequence). This CDR3 comprises 13 residues. RNA transcripts gave rise to amplified TCR beta CDR3 regions. HTBI primers were used for first-round RT-PCR of the TCR CDR3. MiXCR, run by TCRdb on the multiplex PCR reads, gives a single entry per CDR3 protein. The table lists hundreds of thousands of distinct CDR3 sequences, more than 15% of them singletons. Individuals with ophthalmopathy presented a Clinical Activity Score of at least 3, a NOSPECS grade of at least 4 and a duration under 3 months. 10 ml of fresh peripheral blood supplied the PBMCs.

The specimen was blood. This receptor was obtained from a woman in her 40s with Graves' ophthalmopathy. The chain combines TRBV20-1 with TRBJ1-1; weak D call: TRBD1 (5 bases). Written as DNA, the CDR3 is TGCAGTGCTAGGCGACAGATGAACACTGAAGCTTTCTTT. Encoded protein: CSARRQMNTEAFF.